This T cell receptor (beta chain) stems from a study of OX40 agonist ivuxolimab in advanced cancers. Study information: Patients received the agonistic anti-OX40 (CD134) antibody ivuxolimab. Dosing consisted of intravenous ivuxolimab at 0.01 to 10 mg/kg every 2 weeks. Three patients, one with hepatocellular carcinoma and two with cutaneous melanoma, responded partially.

This clone has only a few counts. TCRdb keeps only in-frame clones here, not all; method: immunoSEQ multiplex PCR. Of about 79,000 clones listed, roughly 94% are singletons. The CDR3 loop spans 13 amino acids. Deletions cut 1 base from V and 6 bases from J, with 7 bases between. Per the germline V gene, CDR1 is SEHNR and CDR2 is FQNEAQ (reference sequence). This clonotype was obtained from an adult with an advanced solid tumor such as melanoma, head and neck, liver or kidney cancer. The sample here was CD4+ or CD8+ T cells sorted from blood, taken in a trial of the OX40 agonist ivuxolimab. The rearrangement links TRBV7-9 to TRBJ1-5; no clear D. The CDR3 protein is CASSLGLGQPQHF. CDR3 nucleotide sequence: TGTGCCAGCAGCTTAGGTCTCGGTCAGCCCCAGCATTTT.